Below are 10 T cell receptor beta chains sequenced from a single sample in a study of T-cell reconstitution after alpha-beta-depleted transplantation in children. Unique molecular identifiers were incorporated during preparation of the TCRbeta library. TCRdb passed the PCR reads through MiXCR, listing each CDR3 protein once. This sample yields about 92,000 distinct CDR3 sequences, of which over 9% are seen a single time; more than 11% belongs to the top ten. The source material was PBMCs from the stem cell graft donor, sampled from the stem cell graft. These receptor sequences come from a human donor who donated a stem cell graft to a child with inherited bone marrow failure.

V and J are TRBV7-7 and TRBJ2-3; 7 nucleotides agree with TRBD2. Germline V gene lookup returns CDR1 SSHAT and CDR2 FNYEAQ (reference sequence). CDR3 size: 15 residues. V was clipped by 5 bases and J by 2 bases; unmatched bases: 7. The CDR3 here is CASSAGDYNTDTQYF. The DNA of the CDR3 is TGTGCCAGCAGCGCGGGGGACTACAACACAGATACGCAGTATTTT.

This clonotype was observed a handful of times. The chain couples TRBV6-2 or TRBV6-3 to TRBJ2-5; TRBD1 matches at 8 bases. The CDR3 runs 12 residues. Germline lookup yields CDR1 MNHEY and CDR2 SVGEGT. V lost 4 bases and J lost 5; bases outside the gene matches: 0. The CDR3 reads CASSWDRETQYF. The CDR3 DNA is TGTGCCAGCAGTTGGGACAGGGAGACCCAGTACTTC.

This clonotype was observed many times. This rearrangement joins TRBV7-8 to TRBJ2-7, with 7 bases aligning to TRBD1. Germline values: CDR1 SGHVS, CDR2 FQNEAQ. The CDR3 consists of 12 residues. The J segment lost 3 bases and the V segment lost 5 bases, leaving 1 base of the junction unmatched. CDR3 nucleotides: TGTGCCAGCAGCCGGACAGGCTACGAGCAGTACTTC. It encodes CASSRTGYEQYF.

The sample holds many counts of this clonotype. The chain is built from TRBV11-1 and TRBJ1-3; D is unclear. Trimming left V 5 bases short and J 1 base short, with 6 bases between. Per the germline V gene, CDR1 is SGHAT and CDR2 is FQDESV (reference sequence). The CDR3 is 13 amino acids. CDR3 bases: TGTGCCAGCAGCCGGACTTCTGGAAACACCATATATTTT. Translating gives CASSRTSGNTIYF.

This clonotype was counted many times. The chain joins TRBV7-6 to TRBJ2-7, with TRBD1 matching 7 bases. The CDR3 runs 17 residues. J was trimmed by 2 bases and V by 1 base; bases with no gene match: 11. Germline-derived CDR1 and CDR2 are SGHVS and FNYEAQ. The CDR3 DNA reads TGTGCCAGCAGCTTAGGGCGACAGGGATGGGGAGCCTACGAGCAGTACTTC. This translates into CASSLGRQGWGAYEQYF.

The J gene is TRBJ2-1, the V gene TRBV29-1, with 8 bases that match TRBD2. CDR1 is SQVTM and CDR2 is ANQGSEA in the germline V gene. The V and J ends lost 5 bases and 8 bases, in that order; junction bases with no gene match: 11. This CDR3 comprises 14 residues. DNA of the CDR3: TGCAGCGTTAGTAGAAGCGGGAGTGGGGATGAGCAGTTCTTC. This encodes CSVSRSGSGDEQFF.

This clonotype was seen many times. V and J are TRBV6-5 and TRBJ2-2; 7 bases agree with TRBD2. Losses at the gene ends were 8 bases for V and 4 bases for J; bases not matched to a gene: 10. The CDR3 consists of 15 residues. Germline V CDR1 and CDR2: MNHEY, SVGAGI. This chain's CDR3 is CASWGGGPGTGELFF. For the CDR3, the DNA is TGTGCCAGCTGGGGGGGAGGGCCGGGCACCGGGGAGCTGTTTTTT.

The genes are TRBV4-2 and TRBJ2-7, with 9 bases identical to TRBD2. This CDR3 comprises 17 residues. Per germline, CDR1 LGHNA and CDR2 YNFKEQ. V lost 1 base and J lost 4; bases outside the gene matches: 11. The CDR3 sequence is CASSQGGGGGAVYEQYF. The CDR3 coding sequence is TGTGCCAGCAGCCAAGGCGGGGGCGGGGGGGCCGTTTACGAGCAGTACTTC.

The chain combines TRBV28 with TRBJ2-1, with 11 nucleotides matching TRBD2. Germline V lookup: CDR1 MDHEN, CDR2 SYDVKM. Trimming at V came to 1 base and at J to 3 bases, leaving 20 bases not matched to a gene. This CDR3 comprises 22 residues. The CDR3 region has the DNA TGTGCCAGCAGTTTATACAAACTAGCGGGAGAGCTGAACATACAAAACTACAATGAGCAGTTCTTC. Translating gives CASSLYKLAGELNIQNYNEQFF.

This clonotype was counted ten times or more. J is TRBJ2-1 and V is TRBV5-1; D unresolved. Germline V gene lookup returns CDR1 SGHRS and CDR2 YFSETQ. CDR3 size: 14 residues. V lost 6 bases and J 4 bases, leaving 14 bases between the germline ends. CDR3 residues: CASKSESGYNEQFF. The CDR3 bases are TGCGCCAGCAAATCTGAGAGTGGATACAATGAGCAGTTCTTC. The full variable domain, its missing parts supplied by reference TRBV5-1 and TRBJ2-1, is KAGVTQTPRYLIKTRGQQVTLSCSPISGHRSVSWYQQTPGQGLQFLFEYFSETQRNKGNFPGRFSGRQFSNSRSEMNVSTLELGDSALYLCASKSESGYNEQFFGPGTRLTVL.